The 30 T cell receptor beta chains below were found in one sample sequenced in a study of shared clonotypes between healthy human individuals. Profiled with immunoSEQ multiplex PCR; TCRdb holds only in-frame clones, not every one. The repertoire has fewer than 2.5 million clones, 93% of them found once; the top ten carry about 0.39%. The sample comprised naive CD4+ T cells from PBMCs. The sample's subset: CD45RA+ positively selected. The receptors stem from a man aged 18 to 29 in good health. Some clones in this sample may be carry-over from other donors' samples.

The chain joins TRBV7-7 to TRBJ2-1; 7 bases are a match to TRBD2. CDR3 length: 15 residues. Trimming took 3 bases from V and 8 from J; bases not matched to a gene: 10. CDR1 and CDR2 from the germline V gene are SSHAT and FNYEAQ (reference sequence). Written as DNA, the CDR3 is TGTGCCAGCAGCTTGGGTGATAGCGGGCCGGATGAGCAGTTCTTC. Translated, it gives CASSLGDSGPDEQFF.

The genes are TRBV27 and TRBJ2-7; D may be TRBD1 or TRBD2 (6 bases each). CDR1 is MNHEY, CDR2 SMNVEV, per germline (reference sequence). Trimming shortened V by 3 bases and J by 3 bases, and 15 bases separated the two germline ends. The CDR3 length is 15 residues. The CDR3 spells CASSLEPGGHYEQYF. Here the CDR3 DNA reads TGTGCCAGCAGTTTGGAACCCGGGGGACACTACGAGCAGTACTTC.

The chain joins TRBV7-9 to TRBJ1-3; no clear D. The CDR3 has 16 residues. CDR1 and CDR2 (germline): SEHNR, FQNEAQ (reference sequence). V was clipped by 2 bases and J by 3 bases, with 14 bases between them. The CDR3 spells CASSLLRESGGNTIYF. CDR3 nucleotides: TGTGCCAGCAGCTTATTGAGGGAGAGCGGTGGAAACACCATATATTTT.

Worth noting for this clone: Other DNA sequences in this specimen translate into the identical CDR3. The V gene is TRBV5-1, the J gene TRBJ2-3, with D uncertain. Germline V gene sequence: CDR1 SGHRS, CDR2 YFSETQ. Trimming removed 3 bases at V and 2 bases at J, with 7 bases between. The CDR3 contains 13 residues. The CDR3 DNA sequence: TGCGCCAGCAGCTCCTACTCCACAGATACGCAGTATTTT. Protein sequence: CASSSYSTDTQYF.

The chain links TRBV7-2 to TRBJ1-1, with D unresolved. The V gene's germline CDR1 is SGHTA and CDR2 FQGNSA. The CDR3 is 14 amino acids. Between the trimmed V and J ends, which lost 5 bases and 7 bases, there was a span of 17 bases. CDR3 residues: CASSASYGRNEAFF. CDR3 bases: TGTGCCAGCAGCGCCTCCTACGGACGGAATGAAGCTTTCTTT.

This chain joins TRBV28 and TRBJ2-4, with 7 bases lining up with TRBD2. J gave up 9 bases and V 8 bases, and 7 bases lay outside the gene matches. Looked up from germline, CDR1 is MDHEN and CDR2 is SYDVKM. The CDR3 is 12 amino acids. The CDR3 region has the DNA TGTGCCAGCGCCGAGGGGAGGGGCATTCAGTACTTC. Its translation is CASAEGRGIQYF.

For this clone: The sample holds other DNA sequences that translate to the same CDR3. The chain couples TRBV6-1 to TRBJ2-1; D unclear. Germline V gene data show CDR1 as MNHNS and CDR2 as SASEGT. The CDR3 runs 13 residues. Trimming cost V 4 bases and J 3 bases, with 7 bases left between them. CDR3 DNA sequence: TGTGCCAGCAGTGTGGGAAGCTACAATGAGCAGTTCTTC. Translating it yields CASSVGSYNEQFF.

This rearrangement joins TRBV4-1 to TRBJ2-6; D not resolved. Looked up from germline, CDR1 is MGHRA and CDR2 is YSYEKL. The CDR3 spans 19 residues. V was clipped by 3 bases and J by 4 bases, with 22 bases between them. This CDR3 reads CASSQEGLGPLGGANVLTF. In nucleotides, the CDR3 is TGCGCCAGCAGCCAGGAAGGGCTAGGGCCCTTGGGGGGGGCCAACGTCCTGACTTTC.

This clone has only one observation. Here the CDR3 reads CASSLWTSGTGSSYNEQFF. Here the CDR3 DNA reads TGCGCCAGCAGCTTATGGACTAGCGGGACCGGCAGCTCCTACAATGAGCAGTTCTTC. The chain carries TRBV5-1 and TRBJ2-1; the match to TRBD2 covers 12 bases. Unmatched junction bases numbered 9, after V lost 2 bases and J lost 0 bases. The CDR3 runs to 19 residues. Germline V CDR1 and CDR2: SGHRS, YFSETQ.

J is TRBJ1-5 and V is TRBV6-1; TRBD1 agrees at 7 bases. Trimming at V came to 6 bases and at J to 7 bases, leaving 9 bases not matched to a gene. Germline V gene lookup returns CDR1 MNHNS and CDR2 SASEGT. This CDR3 has 14 residues. CDR3 amino acids: CASRQHSGGQPQHF. The CDR3 bases are TGTGCCAGCAGACAGCACTCAGGGGGGCAGCCCCAGCATTTT.

The rearrangement uses TRBV28 and TRBJ1-2; D gene ambiguous. Germline CDR1 and CDR2: MDHEN and SYDVKM. Trimming removed 10 bases from V and 4 bases from J, with 10 bases in between. The length of the CDR3 is 11 residues. The CDR3 bases are TGTGCCACCTTCACGTCCTATGGCTACACCTTC. Protein sequence: CATFTSYGYTF.

This clone was recorded a few times. The chain carries TRBV5-1 and TRBJ1-1; D is possibly TRBD1 (5 bases). Looked up from germline, CDR1 is SGHRS and CDR2 is YFSETQ. The V gene lost 0 bases and the J gene lost 3 bases, with 9 bases spanning the gap. This CDR3 spans 14 amino acids. The DNA of the CDR3 is TGCGCCAGCAGCTTGGAGGGACTCTACACTGAAGCTTTCTTT. It is translated as CASSLEGLYTEAFF.

The chain joins TRBV11-2 to TRBJ2-4; 7 bases line up with TRBD2. The CDR3 is made up of 17 amino acids. Germline V lookup: CDR1 SGHAT, CDR2 FQNNGV. V gave up 6 bases and J gave up 1 base; unmatched junction bases: 12. The CDR3 loop is CASRTLAIGKAKNIQYF. The CDR3 DNA sequence: TGTGCCAGCAGGACACTAGCGATAGGGAAGGCCAAAAACATTCAGTACTTC.

This clone was observed a single time. The V gene is TRBV2, the J gene TRBJ1-5, with a possible D match to TRBD1 (6 bases). The length of the CDR3 is 14 residues. Germline V gene data show CDR1 as SNHLY and CDR2 as FYNNEI. The V gene lost 6 bases and the J gene lost 1 base, with 10 bases spanning the gap. The CDR3 DNA reads TGTGCCAGCAGGCCTGGACAGAGCAATCAGCCCCAGCATTTT. It codes for CASRPGQSNQPQHF. Variable domain in full (rest from reference TRBV2 and TRBJ1-5): EPEVTQTPSHQVTQMGQEVILRCVPISNHLYFYWYRQILGQKVEFLVSFYNNEISEKSEIFDDQFSVERPDGSNFTLKIRSTKLEDSAMYFCASRPGQSNQPQHFGDGTRLSIL.

The V call is TRBV5-4, the J call TRBJ1-1, with D uncertain. The V and J ends lost 3 bases and 0 bases respectively, with 9 bases between them. CDR3 length equals 14 residues. Per germline, CDR1 SGHNT and CDR2 YYREEE (reference sequence). The CDR3 DNA is TGTGCCAGCAGCTCAGTTCCGATGAACACTGAAGCTTTCTTT. Translation: CASSSVPMNTEAFF.

This chain joins TRBV5-8 and TRBJ1-5, with D tentatively TRBD1 (5 bases). Per the germline V gene, CDR1 is SGHTS and CDR2 is YDEGEE. The germline V and J ends were trimmed by 7 bases and 7 bases, with 12 bases remaining between them. There are 12 residues in the CDR3. The CDR3 DNA sequence: TGTGCCAGCCGGGGTTCAGGGCAGCCCCAGCATTTT. As protein: CASRGSGQPQHF.

The V call is TRBV5-4, the J call TRBJ2-2; a possible D gene is TRBD2 (5 bases). CDR3 length equals 15 residues. Germline lookup yields CDR1 SGHNT and CDR2 YYREEE (reference sequence). Trimming cost V 0 bases and J 6 bases, with 12 bases left between them. CDR3 sequence reads: CASSLGSGVAGELFF. In nucleotides, the CDR3 is TGTGCCAGCAGCTTGGGATCCGGGGTTGCCGGGGAGCTGTTTTTT.

This chain connects TRBV5-4 to TRBJ2-7; 10 bases align to TRBD2. CDR3 length equals 13 residues. V shed 3 bases, J shed 5 bases, and the junction held 2 bases outside the gene matches. The V gene's germline CDR1 is SGHNT and CDR2 YYREEE (reference sequence). This CDR3 reads CASSSSGSHEQYF. CDR3 nucleotides: TGTGCCAGCAGCTCTAGCGGGAGCCACGAGCAGTACTTC.

This chain links TRBV6-5 with TRBJ1-2; D gene unclear. The germline CDR1 and CDR2 sequences are MNHEY and SVGAGI. The CDR3 covers 13 residues. Trimming shortened V by 10 bases and J by 4 bases, and 16 bases separated the two germline ends. The CDR3 nucleotides are TGTGCCACCACGCTTGAGGGTTCCTATGGCTACACCTTC. It is translated as CATTLEGSYGYTF.

This sequence joins TRBV7-2 and TRBJ1-2; 8 bases agree with TRBD1. Trimming at V came to 5 bases and at J to 6 bases, leaving 11 bases not matched to a gene. CDR3 length equals 15 residues. The V gene's germline CDR1 is SGHTA and CDR2 FQGNSA. The CDR3 sequence: CASSAQGAWGDGYTF. The CDR3 region has the DNA TGTGCCAGCAGCGCGCAGGGGGCCTGGGGAGATGGCTACACCTTC. Supplemented by reference TRBV7-2 and TRBJ1-2, the full variable domain reads GAGVSQSPSNKVTEKGKDVELRCDPISGHTALYWYRQSLGQGLEFLIYFQGNSAPDKSGLPSDRFSAERTGGSVSTLTIQRTQQEDSAVYLCASSAQGAWGDGYTFGSGTRLTVV.

The chain combines TRBV28 with TRBJ1-2; D possibly corresponds to TRBD1 (6 bases). The CDR3 contains 14 residues. Trimming took 2 bases from V and 6 from J, leaving 13 bases between them. The germline V gene has CDR1 MDHEN and CDR2 SYDVKM. The CDR3 DNA follows: TGTGCCAGCAGTTTACTGGACAGATCTCATGGCTACACCTTC. As protein: CASSLLDRSHGYTF.

Regarding this clone: At one end the junction does not follow the germline gene, possibly because of a read error. The chain employs TRBV9 and TRBJ1-1; weak D call: TRBD1 (5 bases). Germline CDR1 is SGDLS and CDR2 is YYNGEE. This CDR3 spans 16 amino acids. DNA of the CDR3: TGTGCCAGCAGTGGCGACTTACTGGGACCGAACATTGAAGCTTTCTTT. This sequence encodes CASSGDLLGPNIEAFF.

The chain couples TRBV7-2 to TRBJ1-1; TRBD1 is a possible D gene (6 bases). This CDR3 has 15 residues. Between the trimmed V and J ends, which lost 5 bases and 10 bases, there was a span of 23 bases. Germline loops: CDR1 SGHTA, CDR2 FQGNSA. For the CDR3, the DNA is TGTGCCAGCAGCCCTAATCCGACAGGCCCCCAGGGAGCTTTCTTT. Encoded protein: CASSPNPTGPQGAFF. Full variable domain (missing parts from reference TRBV7-2 and TRBJ1-1): GAGVSQSPSNKVTEKGKDVELRCDPISGHTALYWYRQSLGQGLEFLIYFQGNSAPDKSGLPSDRFSAERTGGSVSTLTIQRTQQEDSAVYLCASSPNPTGPQGAFFGQGTRLTVV.

The CDR3 bases are TGTGCCAGCAGCATGGCTGGGGGGCGAGGCTACACCTTC. This sequence encodes CASSMAGGRGYTF. The rearrangement uses TRBV5-6 and TRBJ1-2; maybe TRBD1 (6 bases). V shed 4 bases and J shed 8 bases, with 15 bases lying between them. This CDR3 has 13 amino acids. Germline lookup yields CDR1 SGHDT and CDR2 YYEEEE.

A few counts support this clone. The chain carries TRBV6-4 and TRBJ2-1; 11 bases are a match to TRBD2. Trimming cost V 5 bases and J 3 bases; bases outside gene matches: 3. Germline V gives CDR1 MRHNA, CDR2 SNTAGT. The CDR3 spans 15 residues. CDR3 region: CASSKGLADYNEQFF. CDR3 in DNA: TGTGCCAGCAGTAAGGGACTAGCGGACTACAATGAGCAGTTCTTC.

In the case of this clone: Other DNA sequences in this specimen translate into the identical CDR3. The rearrangement uses TRBV27 and TRBJ2-7, with no clear D. The germline V and J ends were trimmed by 5 bases and 0 bases, with 8 bases remaining between them. Germline values: CDR1 MNHEY, CDR2 SMNVEV (reference sequence). This CDR3 contains 13 residues. The CDR3 loop reads CASSPRASYEQYF. CDR3 bases: TGTGCCAGCAGTCCCCGGGCCTCCTACGAGCAGTACTTC.

The gene calls are TRBV7-9 and TRBJ2-2; TRBD2 matches 10 bases. This CDR3 has 16 residues. Germline CDR1 and CDR2: SEHNR and FQNEAQ (reference sequence). Germline trimming cut 5 bases from V and 1 base from J; bases unmatched to any gene: 4. The CDR3 sequence is CASSASGRGNTGELFF. The DNA of the CDR3 is TGTGCCAGCAGCGCAAGCGGGAGGGGGAACACCGGGGAGCTGTTTTTT. Supplemented by reference TRBV7-9 and TRBJ2-2, the full variable domain reads DTGVSQNPRHKITKRGQNVTFRCDPISEHNRLYWYRQTLGQGPEFLTYFQNEAQLEKSRLLSDRFSAERPKGSFSTLEIQRTEQGDSAMYLCASSASGRGNTGELFFGEGSRLTVL.

This clone was detected only a few times. The junction and the germline gene differ at one end; a read error may be behind it. The chain links TRBV20-1 to TRBJ1-5; the D gene is possibly TRBD1 (5 bases). The CDR3 totals 9 residues. Germline CDR1 DFQATT, CDR2 SNEGSKA (reference sequence). CDR3 residues: CSARPRGDF. The DNA for the CDR3 is TGCAGTGCTAGACCCCGGGGGGATTTT.

The J gene is TRBJ1-1, the V gene TRBV6-7; TRBD1 matches 11 bases. TRBV6-7 is filed as an ORF, its function uncertain. V lost 0 bases to trimming and J lost 0 bases; unmatched junction nucleotides: 3. The CDR3 spans 17 residues. The CDR3 is CASSYSRTGGLNTEAFF. CDR3 coding DNA: TGTGCCAGCAGTTACTCCCGGACAGGGGGCCTGAACACTGAAGCTTTCTTT.

This clone was detected once. This sequence joins TRBV7-2 and TRBJ2-1; D is possibly TRBD2 (6 bases). The CDR3 covers 16 residues. The germline V gene encodes CDR1 SGHTA and CDR2 FQGNSA. Deletions cut 0 bases from V and 2 bases from J, with 11 bases between. The CDR3, as DNA: TGTGCCAGCAGCTTAGCGGGGACTTTACCCTACAATGAGCAGTTCTTC. Its protein product is CASSLAGTLPYNEQFF.